Presented here are 14 T cell receptor beta chains from one specimen sequenced in a study of blood T cell repertoires in COVID-19. TCRdb keeps only in-frame clones here, not all; method: immunoSEQ multiplex PCR. The sample yields about 170,000 clones, roughly 84% seen once. The sample consisted of peripheral blood. Receptor source: a woman aged 80 or over with active or convalescent COVID-19.

V is TRBV19 and J is TRBJ2-3; 11 bases agree with TRBD2. The CDR3 is 17 amino acids. J lost 3 bases, V lost 1 base, and 6 bases had no gene match. Germline assignment: CDR1 LNHDA and CDR2 SQIVND (reference sequence). The CDR3 loop is CASSIAVGLAGTDTQYF. Here the CDR3 DNA reads TGTGCCAGTAGTATAGCGGTTGGACTAGCGGGTACAGATACGCAGTATTTT. Full variable domain (outside the CDR3, taken from reference TRBV19 and TRBJ2-3): DGGITQSPKYLFRKEGQNVTLSCEQNLNHDAMYWYRQDPGQGLRLIYYSQIVNDFQKGDIAEGYSVSREKKESFPLTVTSAQKNPTAFYLCASSIAVGLAGTDTQYFGPGTRLTVL.

The chain has TRBV5-1 and TRBJ2-3, with a tentative D call TRBD1 (5 bases). With 4 bases removed from V and 6 bases from J, the gap between germline ends came to 15 bases. This CDR3 is 14 amino acids long. From germline, CDR1 is SGHRS and CDR2 YFSETQ. As DNA, the CDR3 is TGCGCCAGCAGCCCCGTTGAGAAGGGGGATACGCAGTATTTT. Translating it yields CASSPVEKGDTQYF. The full variable domain, rest sourced from reference TRBV5-1 and TRBJ2-3, is KAGVTQTPRYLIKTRGQQVTLSCSPISGHRSVSWYQQTPGQGLQFLFEYFSETQRNKGNFPGRFSGRQFSNSRSEMNVSTLELGDSALYLCASSPVEKGDTQYFGPGTRLTVL.

The CDR3 sequence: CASRPGQGASTIYF. The CDR3 nucleotides read TGTGCCAGTAGACCGGGACAGGGGGCCAGCACCATATATTTT. V and J are TRBV19 and TRBJ1-3, with 12 bases identical to TRBD1. The J segment lost 9 bases and the V segment lost 6 bases, leaving 6 bases of the junction unmatched. CDR3 size: 14 residues. The germline gives CDR1 LNHDA, CDR2 SQIVND (reference sequence).

This rearrangement joins TRBV3-1 (or the pseudogene TRBV3-2) to TRBJ2-5, with 15 bases identical to TRBD2. V trimming: 4 bases; J trimming: 6 bases; junction bases outside the gene matches: 9. CDR3 length: 17 residues. From germline, CDR1 is LGHDT and CDR2 YNNKEL (reference sequence). The CDR3 nucleotides read TGTGCCAGCAGCCTTGGACTAGCGGGAGGGCCTGGTAAGACCCAGTACTTC. The encoded protein is CASSLGLAGGPGKTQYF.

The chain employs TRBV15 and TRBJ2-3, with no clear D. V lost 0 bases to trimming and J lost 9 bases, with 10 bases between them. This CDR3 is 13 amino acids long. CDR1 and CDR2 from the germline V gene are LNHNV and YYDKDF (reference sequence). CDR3 sequence reads: CATSRDRSWTQYF. In DNA form, the CDR3 reads TGTGCCACCAGCAGAGACAGGTCCTGGACGCAGTATTTT.

This clone was observed a single time. The chain has TRBV2 and TRBJ1-1; the match to TRBD1 covers 9 bases. Per germline, CDR1 SNHLY and CDR2 FYNNEI. Unmatched junction bases numbered 8, after V lost 6 bases and J lost 3 bases. The CDR3 spans 15 residues. The CDR3 loop reads CASRGRGQGDTEAFF. CDR3 in DNA: TGTGCCAGCAGGGGGCGGGGACAGGGAGACACTGAAGCTTTCTTT. Supplemented by reference TRBV2 and TRBJ1-1, the full variable domain reads EPEVTQTPSHQVTQMGQEVILRCVPISNHLYFYWYRQILGQKVEFLVSFYNNEISEKSEIFDDQFSVERPDGSNFTLKIRSTKLEDSAMYFCASRGRGQGDTEAFFGQGTRLTVV.

V is TRBV5-4 and J is TRBJ2-3; perhaps TRBD2 as D (5 bases). There are 16 residues in the CDR3. CDR1 and CDR2 (germline): SGHNT, YYREEE (reference sequence). V was trimmed by 0 bases and J by 0 bases, leaving 11 bases between them. Here the CDR3 DNA reads TGTGCCAGCAGCTTGGAGAGAGGAGGAAGCACAGATACGCAGTATTTT. Its protein product is CASSLERGGSTDTQYF.

This clone was seen once. V is TRBV2 and J is TRBJ2-3; 7 bases align to TRBD2. In germline, CDR1 is SNHLY, CDR2 FYNNEI. V trimming: 6 bases; J trimming: 2 bases; junction bases outside the gene matches: 11. The CDR3 covers 16 residues. The CDR3 protein is CASRTHRGGFTDTQYF. The CDR3 nucleotides are TGTGCCAGCAGGACACACCGCGGGGGATTCACAGATACGCAGTATTTT.

V is TRBV10-3 and J is TRBJ1-1; D is perhaps TRBD1 (5 bases). Germline CDR1 reads ENHRY; CDR2 reads SYGVKD. Trimming shortened V by 10 bases and J by 11 bases, and 14 bases separated the two germline ends. The CDR3 loop spans 10 amino acids. The CDR3 protein is CATGDSRAFF. The CDR3 DNA reads TGTGCCACCGGAGACAGTCGGGCTTTCTTT.

A note on this clone: One junction end disagrees with the germline gene, perhaps due to a read error. The chain combines TRBV7-3 with TRBJ2-7, with 14 bases identical to TRBD2. Germline V gene lookup returns CDR1 SGHTA and CDR2 FQGTGA. The CDR3 totals 13 residues. In nucleotides, the CDR3 is TGTGCCAGCCCTTCCGGGACTAGCGGGAGTTGGGACTTC. Protein: CASPSGTSGSWDF. The whole variable domain, filled in from reference TRBV7-3 and TRBJ2-7, reads GAGVSQTPSNKVTEKGKYVELRCDPISGHTALYWYRQSLGQGPEFLIYFQGTGAADDSGLPNDRFFAVRPEGSVSTLKIQRTERGDSAVYLCASPSGTSGSWDFGPGTRLTVT.

The V call is TRBV15, the J call TRBJ2-7, with 7 positions matching TRBD2. This CDR3 comprises 13 residues. Per germline, CDR1 LNHNV and CDR2 YYDKDF (reference sequence). The trim removed 5 bases at V and 3 bases at J, leaving 4 bases unmatched. The CDR3 loop is CATSWDYHYEQYF. CDR3 DNA sequence: TGTGCCACCAGCTGGGACTATCACTACGAGCAGTACTTC.

This chain joins TRBV4-1 and TRBJ1-3, with 8 bases that match TRBD1. The CDR3 totals 18 residues. The ends lost 0 bases at V and 0 bases at J; junction bases unmatched: 7. Germline CDR1 reads MGHRA; CDR2 reads YSYEKL. CDR3: CASSQDGQGQFSGNTIYF. The CDR3 DNA sequence: TGCGCCAGCAGCCAAGACGGACAGGGACAATTCTCTGGAAACACCATATATTTT.

This sequence joins TRBV6-5 and TRBJ1-5; possibly TRBD1 for D (5 bases). There are 16 residues in the CDR3. Germline V CDR1 and CDR2: MNHEY, SVGAGI. Trimming cost V 2 bases and J 0 bases, with 11 bases left between them. The DNA of the CDR3 is TGTGCCAGCAGTTACCTACAGGAGTATAGCAATCAGCCCCAGCATTTT. Its translation: CASSYLQEYSNQPQHF.

This chain uses TRBV6-5 with TRBJ1-2; 8 nucleotides agree with TRBD1. This CDR3 region has 13 residues. The V gene end was trimmed by 4 bases and the J gene end by 8 bases; junction bases not matched to a gene: 6. Germline loops: CDR1 MNHEY, CDR2 SVGAGI. The CDR3: CASSFRTGTGYTF. CDR3 nucleotide sequence: TGTGCCAGCAGTTTCAGGACAGGGACGGGCTACACCTTC.